These T cell receptor beta chains were read from a single sample in a study of CD8+ T cells in alopecia areata. Profiled with immunoSEQ multiplex PCR; TCRdb holds only in-frame clones, not every one. The sample lists 95,000 to 120,000 clones; approximately 59% were seen once. Sequenced material: CD8+ T cells sorted from blood. The receptors shown here come from a human donor in good health. Both conserved end residues are part of each CDR3. D genes are given only for firm matches. Where a row states a size, it is once, few, many or the class of an expanded clone; other rows omit it.

. TRBJ2-7 . TRBV7-9 CASSLEQGYEQYF TGTGCCAGCAGCTTAGAGCAGGGCTACGAGCAGTACTTC
. TRBJ2-3 once TRBV28 CASSYESRTDTQYF TGTGCCAGCAGTTACGAGAGTCGCACAGATACGCAGTATTTT
. TRBJ1-2 once TRBV10-2 CASSVGGTYGYTF TGCGCCAGCAGTGTAGGGGGGACCTATGGCTACACCTTC
. TRBJ1-5 . TRBV5-6 CASSTGTINQPQHF TGTGCCAGCAGCACGGGAACAATCAATCAGCCCCAGCATTTT
TRBD2 TRBJ2-7 . TRBV19 CASSRGGDSPYEQYF TGTGCCAGTAGTCGCGGGGGGGACAGTCCCTACGAGCAGTACTTC
. TRBJ1-1 . TRBV5-6 CASSLGGNTEAFF TGTGCCAGCAGCTTGGGCGGGAACACTGAAGCTTTCTTT
. TRBJ1-4 once TRBV25-1 CASSGDELFF TGTGCCAGCAGCGGGGACGAACTGTTTTTT
. TRBJ2-2 . TRBV11-2 CASSLVVDYTGELFF TGTGCCAGCAGCTTAGTCGTGGACTACACCGGGGAGCTGTTTTTT
TRBD1 TRBJ1-1 . TRBV25-1 CASTPQGGIEAFF TGTGCCAGCACCCCACAGGGGGGGATTGAAGCTTTCTTT
TRBD2 TRBJ2-5 many TRBV6-6 CASSAGTSEAETQYF TGTGCCAGCAGCGCAGGGACTAGCGAGGCGGAGACCCAGTACTTC
. TRBJ2-2 few TRBV5-6 CASSSQGGAGELFF TGTGCCAGCAGCTCACAAGGGGGGGCCGGGGAGCTGTTTTTT
. TRBJ1-2 . TRBV11-2 CASSSQGYYGYTF TGTGCCAGCAGCTCACAGGGTTACTATGGCTACACCTTC
. TRBJ2-6 few TRBV5-6 CASSGGVSGANVLTF TGTGCCAGCAGCGGTGGTGTCTCTGGGGCCAACGTCCTGACTTTC
. TRBJ1-2 once TRBV29-1 CSVEGGENYGYTF TGCAGCGTTGAAGGGGGCGAGAACTATGGCTACACCTTC
TRBD1 TRBJ1-2 . TRBV29-1 CSVEDLTGINYGYTF TGCAGCGTTGAAGACTTGACAGGGATTAACTATGGCTACACCTTC
. TRBJ1-6 . TRBV9 CASSVGGARNSPLHF TGTGCCAGCAGCGTAGGAGGGGCGCGGAATTCACCCCTCCACTTT
. TRBJ1-4 . TRBV25-1 CASTSPESEKLFF TGTGCCAGCACCAGTCCCGAGAGTGAAAAACTGTTTTTT
. TRBJ2-4 once TRBV30 CAWSFGTTADIQYF TGTGCCTGGAGTTTCGGCACGACGGCGGACATTCAGTACTTC
TRBD1 TRBJ2-2 . TRBV9 CASSVLGTDPTGELFF TGTGCCAGCAGCGTTCTCGGGACAGACCCTACCGGGGAGCTGTTTTTT
TRBD1 TRBJ1-1 once TRBV5-1 CASSLVQGASGEAFF TGCGCCAGCAGCTTGGTACAGGGGGCAAGTGGTGAAGCTTTCTTT
. TRBJ1-6 . TRBV12-5 CASGLGAGQGSSPLHF TGTGCTAGTGGTTTGGGGGCTGGGCAGGGTAGCTCACCCCTCCACTTT
TRBD2 TRBJ2-5 . TRBV27 CASSRGGGSQETQYF TGTGCCAGCAGCCGAGGCGGGGGGTCCCAAGAGACCCAGTACTTC
. TRBJ2-3 few TRBV2 CASSGSTDTQYF TGTGCCAGCAGTGGTAGCACAGATACGCAGTATTTT
. TRBJ2-2 . TRBV9 CASSVGGRELFF TGTGCCAGCAGCGTAGGGGGTCGGGAGCTGTTTTTT
TRBD2 TRBJ2-1 . TRBV7-9 CASSYRTSPEQFF TGTGCCAGCAGCTATCGGACTAGCCCCGAGCAGTTCTTC
TRBD1 TRBJ1-2 . TRBV13 CASSLGQPPYGYTF TGTGCCAGCAGCTTGGGACAGCCGCCATATGGCTACACCTTC
. TRBJ2-3 . TRBV6-5 CASRGSTDTQYF TGTGCCAGCAGAGGGAGCACAGATACGCAGTATTTT
. TRBJ2-1 . TRBV4-1 CASSHAPGGSSYNEQFF TGCGCCAGCAGCCACGCGCCTGGCGGAAGCTCCTACAATGAGCAGTTCTTC
. TRBJ1-1 once TRBV4-1 CASSQHPREAFF TGCGCCAGCAGCCAACACCCCAGAGAAGCTTTCTTT
TRBD1 TRBJ2-2 . TRBV10-2 CASSGADRGRTGELFF TGCGCCAGCAGTGGGGCCGACAGGGGCCGCACCGGGGAGCTGTTTTTT
. TRBJ1-4 once TRBV4-2 CASSQVVSNEKLFF TGTGCCAGCAGCCAAGTAGTCAGTAATGAAAAACTGTTTTTT
TRBD2 TRBJ2-5 . TRBV13 CASSSGGLAGEETQYF TGTGCCAGCAGCTCCGGGGGACTAGCGGGGGAAGAGACCCAGTACTTC
. TRBJ2-1 . TRBV10-3 CAISGQKGRQYNEQFF TGTGCCATCAGTGGACAAAAGGGACGGCAATACAATGAGCAGTTCTTC
. TRBJ1-5 . TRBV4-3 CASSLRVDSQPQHF TGCGCCAGCAGCCTCCGGGTTGATTCTCAGCCCCAGCATTTT
. TRBJ2-1 . TRBV29-1 CSVGRTQFF TGCAGCGTTGGAAGGACGCAGTTCTTC
. TRBJ2-7 once TRBV7-9 CASSFLYEQYF TGTGCCAGCAGCTTTTTGTACGAGCAGTACTTC
. TRBJ2-1 . TRBV28 CASRTEAGPSYNEQFF TGTGCCAGCAGGACGGAAGCGGGCCCTTCCTACAATGAGCAGTTCTTC
TRBD1 TRBJ1-1 few TRBV15 CATEDRTTEAFF TGTGCCACCGAGGACAGGACCACTGAAGCTTTCTTT
. TRBJ2-7 few TRBV15 CATSRARTATYEQYF TGTGCCACCAGCAGAGCCAGGACAGCAACCTACGAGCAGTACTTC
. TRBJ2-3 few TRBV7-8 CASSSRILVTQYF TGTGCCAGCAGCTCCCGGATTTTAGTTACGCAGTATTTT
TRBD1 TRBJ2-1 . TRBV10-3 CATRTGQDANNEQFF TGTGCCACCCGAACAGGACAGGACGCTAACAATGAGCAGTTCTTC
TRBD1 TRBJ2-5 . TRBV27 CASRKQGAGETQYF TGTGCCAGCAGGAAACAGGGGGCGGGGGAGACCCAGTACTTC
. TRBJ2-7 . TRBV7-2 CASSPGPYSQVEQYF TGTGCCAGCAGCCCGGGACCTTATTCCCAGGTCGAGCAGTACTTC
. TRBJ2-4 . TRBV6-6 CASKAVAKNIQYF TGTGCCAGCAAGGCAGTAGCCAAAAACATTCAGTACTTC
TRBD2 TRBJ2-2 once TRBV6-6 CASSSQAGATGELFF TGTGCCAGCAGTTCGCAGGCGGGAGCCACCGGGGAGCTGTTTTTT
TRBD1 TRBJ2-4 once TRBV30 CAWTVTGDIQYF TGTGCCTGGACCGTGACAGGGGACATTCAGTACTTC
TRBD1 TRBJ2-5 . TRBV2 CASIIGRTGGLETQYF TGTGCCAGCATCATTGGGCGGACAGGGGGCCTAGAGACCCAGTACTTC
. TRBJ2-1 . TRBV19 CASSWQAGGSYNEQFF TGTGCCAGTAGTTGGCAGGCAGGCGGCTCCTACAATGAGCAGTTCTTC
. TRBJ2-1 . TRBV5-1 CASSLGPLHNEQFF TGCGCCAGCAGCTTGGGCCCGCTACACAATGAGCAGTTCTTC
TRBD2 TRBJ2-1 . TRBV2 CASSDGLAKSSYNEQFF TGTGCCAGCAGTGACGGACTAGCCAAAAGCTCCTACAATGAGCAGTTCTTC
. TRBJ2-5 . TRBV9 CASSGASFLGEETQYF TGTGCCAGCAGCGGAGCCTCCTTCCTAGGAGAAGAGACCCAGTACTTC
. TRBJ1-1 . TRBV29-1 CSVVTSTEAFF TGCAGCGTTGTAACGAGCACTGAAGCTTTCTTT